The 30 T cell receptor beta chains listed next were all sequenced from one sample in a study of CD8 T cells in ankylosing spondylitis (dated 2017 in TCRdb). Overall study outcomes, separate from this receptor: Blood from ankylosing spondylitis patients appeared to be characterized by a TCR beta motif composed of under 10 highly homologous amino acid variants.

The method was 5' RACE. Sequenced on an Illumina HiSeq 2500. TCRdb reworked the public reads: Q25 trimming with fastp, MiXCR clone assembly, productive beta chains retained. Identical CDR3 protein sequences are pooled into one entry, listed with their most common genes and DNA. The sample has around 770,000 distinct CDR3 sequences on record, 10% to 15% of them singletons. In total, the top ten clones hold 0.51% of the sample. Their specific antigens are unknown. Material: blood, either unsorted or a sorted T cell fraction (not recorded which). The receptors were sampled from a male donor with ankylosing spondylitis.

The chain carries TRBV20-1 and TRBJ2-3; 7 bases agree with TRBD2. Trimming at V came to 8 bases and at J to 2 bases, leaving 4 bases not matched to a gene. CDR1 is DFQATT, CDR2 SNEGSKA, per germline (reference sequence). CDR3 length: 12 amino acids. CDR3 protein: CSSLADTDTQYF. The CDR3 DNA reads TGCAGTAGCCTAGCGGACACAGATACGCAGTATTTT.

This clonotype was recorded many times. The J gene is TRBJ2-7, the V gene TRBV6-2 or TRBV6-3, with D unclear. CDR1 is MNHEY and CDR2 is SVGEGT in the germline V gene. The CDR3 is 15 residues long. V lost 6 bases and J 0 bases, leaving 15 bases between the germline ends. The DNA for the CDR3 is TGTGCCAGCAGATTAGAGACTTCGGGCTCCTACGAGCAGTACTTC. Translated, it gives CASRLETSGSYEQYF.

The sample holds many counts of this clonotype. The J gene is TRBJ1-6, the V gene TRBV9; 9 positions agree with TRBD1. J was trimmed by 10 bases and V by 6 bases; bases with no gene match: 8. The CDR3 consists of 14 residues. Germline CDR1 reads SGDLS; CDR2 reads YYNGEE. The CDR3 reads CASTPGQGESPLHF. CDR3 nucleotides: TGTGCCAGCACCCCGGGACAGGGAGAGTCACCCCTCCACTTT.

This clonotype was detected only a few times. CDR3 in DNA: TGCAGTGCTTACAGGGAGGTAGATGGGAACACTGAAGCTTTCTTT. Its protein product is CSAYREVDGNTEAFF. The chain joins TRBV20-1 to TRBJ1-1, with D maybe TRBD1 (6 bases). Germline values: CDR1 DFQATT, CDR2 SNEGSKA (reference sequence). The CDR3 loop spans 15 amino acids. V was trimmed by 5 bases and J by 1 base, leaving 17 bases between them.

The V call is TRBV15, the J call TRBJ2-2; 7 bases match TRBD1. Germline V gives CDR1 LNHNV, CDR2 YYDKDF (reference sequence). V lost 4 bases to trimming and J lost 0 bases; unmatched junction nucleotides: 2. This CDR3 is 15 amino acids long. The CDR3 protein is CATSMGQTNTGELFF. The DNA for the CDR3 is TGTGCCACCAGCATGGGACAGACGAACACCGGGGAGCTGTTTTTT. The whole variable domain, remainder taken from reference TRBV15 and TRBJ2-2, is DAMVIQNPRYQVTQFGKPVTLSCSQTLNHNVMYWYQQKSSQAPKLLFHYYDKDFNNEADTPDNFQSRRPNTSFCFLDIRSPGLGDTAMYLCATSMGQTNTGELFFGEGSRLTVL.

The chain joins TRBV5-6 to TRBJ2-3, with 8 bases aligning to TRBD1. This CDR3 is built from 16 residues. V lost 4 bases and J lost 1; bases outside the gene matches: 8. Germline V gene sequence: CDR1 SGHDT, CDR2 YYEEEE. CDR3 in amino acids: CASSAWVGQGTDTQYF. The CDR3 DNA reads as TGTGCCAGCAGCGCATGGGTGGGACAGGGCACAGATACGCAGTATTTT.

The chain links TRBV12-3 or TRBV12-4 to TRBJ1-1; 8 bases are shared with TRBD1. The length of the CDR3 is 15 residues. With 6 bases clipped from V and 3 bases from J, the junction kept 9 bases outside the gene matches. The CDR3 coding sequence is TGTGCCAGCAGGTTCGCGGACAGGGCCTACACTGAAGCTTTCTTT. This sequence encodes CASRFADRAYTEAFF.

This clonotype was observed a few times. V usage is TRBV28 and J usage is TRBJ1-4; D is undetermined. CDR3 length equals 16 residues. Germline CDR1 is MDHEN and CDR2 is SYDVKM. Trimming left V 5 bases short and J 0 bases short, with 13 bases between. This CDR3 is CASSLRLGSTNEKLFF. CDR3 DNA sequence: TGTGCCAGCAGTCTTCGTCTTGGGTCAACTAATGAAAAACTGTTTTTT.

A single count supports this clonotype. V and J are TRBV20-1 and TRBJ2-7; maybe TRBD1 (5 bases). Looked up from germline, CDR1 is DFQATT and CDR2 is SNEGSKA (reference sequence). The ends were cut back, 2 bases at V and 4 bases at J, with 15 bases in the middle. This CDR3 region has 14 residues. DNA of the CDR3: TGCAGTGCTAGAAGCAGGGTTGGCGGTTACGAGCAGTACTTC. Protein: CSARSRVGGYEQYF.

This clonotype was seen a few times. J is TRBJ1-6 and V is TRBV12-3 or TRBV12-4; no definite D call. The V gene lost 3 bases and the J gene lost 8 bases, with 11 bases spanning the gap. The CDR3 sequence is 14 residues long. The CDR3: CASSLRQADSPLHF. CDR3 nucleotides: TGTGCCAGCAGTTTGAGACAAGCGGATTCACCCCTCCACTTT.

The V gene is TRBV6-1, the J gene TRBJ2-5; possibly TRBD1 or TRBD2 for D (7 bases each). The CDR3 contains 15 residues. V was pared by 5 bases and J by 4 bases, with 17 bases between. CDR1 is MNHNS, CDR2 SASEGT, per germline. The CDR3 coding sequence is TGTGCCAGCAGTCGGCACGACAGGGAGGGAGAGACCCAGTACTTC. As protein: CASSRHDREGETQYF.

This chain connects TRBV24-1 to TRBJ2-2, with D perhaps TRBD1 (5 bases). Deletions cut 3 bases from V and 9 bases from J, with 10 bases between. The CDR3 has 13 residues. Germline V gives CDR1 KGHDR, CDR2 SFDVKD. DNA for the CDR3: TGTGCCACCAGTGATGGGGCCGGGTGGGAGCTGTTTTTT. This gives the protein CATSDGAGWELFF.

At least ten counts were recorded for this clonotype. This chain uses TRBV7-3 with TRBJ2-5; no clear D gene. The CDR3 runs 13 residues. Trimming removed 5 bases from V and 1 base from J, with 8 bases in between. CDR1 SGHTA and CDR2 FQGTGA come from the germline V gene. CDR3 sequence (DNA): TGTGCCAGCAGCCCTAGAAGCCAAGAGACCCAGTACTTC. Protein product: CASSPRSQETQYF.

This clonotype was recorded at least ten times. J is TRBJ1-6 and V is TRBV5-1; 8 bases are a match to TRBD1. This CDR3 has 16 amino acids. Germline CDR1 reads SGHRS; CDR2 reads YFSETQ. The J segment lost 10 bases and the V segment lost 0 bases, leaving 9 bases of the junction unmatched. DNA of the CDR3: TGCGCCAGCAGCTTGGCCGATGGACAGGGAGGCTCACCCCTCCACTTT. Its protein is CASSLADGQGGSPLHF.

This clonotype was detected only a few times. The chain combines TRBV20-1 with TRBJ1-2, with unresolved D. The V and J ends lost 4 bases and 5 bases respectively, with 11 bases between them. Germline CDR1 and CDR2: DFQATT and SNEGSKA (reference sequence). CDR3 length: 12 amino acids. The DNA for the CDR3 is TGCAGTGCTACCGGGCGCACATATGGCTACACCTTC. Protein product: CSATGRTYGYTF.

V usage is TRBV12-5 and J usage is TRBJ1-4, with D possibly being TRBD1 (5 bases). Germline V CDR1 and CDR2: LGHNT, FRNRAP. V lost 0 bases and J 4 bases, leaving 15 bases between the germline ends. The CDR3 sequence is 17 residues long. In DNA form, the CDR3 reads TGTGCTAGTGGTTTGGTAAAGTGTACAGGACTTAATGAAAAACTGTTTTTT. It translates to CASGLVKCTGLNEKLFF.

The gene calls are TRBV7-2 and TRBJ2-2; possibly TRBD2 for D (6 bases). Per germline, CDR1 SGHTA and CDR2 FQGNSA. Between the trimmed V and J ends, which lost 9 bases and 4 bases, there was a span of 15 bases. The CDR3 is 14 amino acids. CDR3 DNA sequence: TGTGCCAGTAGGGCCGCGGGGACCACCGGGGAGCTGTTTTTT. This sequence encodes CASRAAGTTGELFF. Variable domain in full (rest from reference TRBV7-2 and TRBJ2-2): GAGVSQSPSNKVTEKGKDVELRCDPISGHTALYWYRQSLGQGLEFLIYFQGNSAPDKSGLPSDRFSAERTGGSVSTLTIQRTQQEDSAVYLCASRAAGTTGELFFGEGSRLTVL.

The V gene is TRBV9, the J gene TRBJ1-5; D may be TRBD1 (5 bases). The CDR3 sequence is 15 residues long. The V end was cut by 2 bases, the J end by 5 bases, with 14 bases between. CDR1 is SGDLS, CDR2 YYNGEE, per germline. The CDR3 reads CASSVGPGADQPQHF. In DNA form, the CDR3 reads TGTGCCAGCAGCGTGGGACCCGGGGCAGATCAGCCCCAGCATTTT.

The chain employs TRBV20-1 and TRBJ2-7; possibly TRBD2 for D (6 bases). The V end was cut by 3 bases, the J end by 5 bases, with 17 bases between. The CDR3 sequence is 14 residues long. Germline assignment: CDR1 DFQATT and CDR2 SNEGSKA (reference sequence). CDR3 residues: CSARRVGRRDEQYF. The DNA for the CDR3 is TGCAGTGCTAGGCGGGTAGGGAGGCGTGACGAGCAGTACTTC.

This clonotype occurred once. J is TRBJ2-7 and V is TRBV20-1; 9 bases line up with TRBD1. Germline V gene lookup returns CDR1 DFQATT and CDR2 SNEGSKA (reference sequence). Germline trimming cut 5 bases from V and 0 bases from J; bases unmatched to any gene: 8. The CDR3 has 15 residues. The CDR3, as DNA: TGCAGTGCTTCCCTACTACAGGGGGCCTCCTACGAGCAGTACTTC. It codes for CSASLLQGASYEQYF.

The rearrangement uses TRBV20-1 and TRBJ1-5; D is undetermined. Germline loops: CDR1 DFQATT, CDR2 SNEGSKA (reference sequence). The CDR3 contains 13 residues. V dropped 4 bases and J dropped 6 bases, with 13 bases sitting between them. The CDR3 DNA reads TGCAGTGCTAAGCAGAGGCCGGGTCAGCCCCAGCATTTT. This encodes CSAKQRPGQPQHF.

This clonotype was recorded at least ten times. The chain joins TRBV10-3 to TRBJ1-2; D uncertain. This CDR3 has 13 amino acids. V was shortened by 0 bases and J by 5 bases, with 7 bases between the two germline ends. In germline, CDR1 is ENHRY, CDR2 SYGVKD. In DNA, the CDR3 is TGTGCCATCAGTGAGTCTTCTATTTATGGCTACACCTTC. This codes for CAISESSIYGYTF.

The chain joins TRBV5-6 to TRBJ2-5; TRBD1 matches at 7 bases. Trimming at V came to 2 bases and at J to 4 bases, leaving 8 bases not matched to a gene. Germline V gene sequence: CDR1 SGHDT, CDR2 YYEEEE. There are 15 residues in the CDR3. CDR3 sequence (DNA): TGTGCCAGCAGCTTAATTCCAACAGGGGTAGAGACCCAGTACTTC. Encoded protein: CASSLIPTGVETQYF.

This clonotype was seen a few times. V gene TRBV28 combines with J gene TRBJ2-3; D is possibly TRBD1 or TRBD2 (5 bases each). The CDR3 loop spans 16 amino acids. The germline V gene encodes CDR1 MDHEN and CDR2 SYDVKM. V dropped 6 bases and J dropped 0 bases, with 16 bases sitting between them. The CDR3 sequence: CASSKWDAGSTDTQYF. The DNA for the CDR3 is TGTGCCAGCAGCAAGTGGGACGCAGGAAGCACAGATACGCAGTATTTT.

This clonotype has a count of ten or more. The J gene is TRBJ2-1, the V gene TRBV24-1, with D possibly TRBD2 on 6 matching bases. The V gene's germline CDR1 is KGHDR and CDR2 SFDVKD. This CDR3 is built from 14 residues. V lost 1 base to trimming and J lost 6 bases, with 9 bases between them. The CDR3 DNA reads TGTGCCACCAGTGATTTTAGCGGCGGCAATGAGCAGTTCTTC. It specifies CATSDFSGGNEQFF.

The sample holds a few counts of this clonotype. The chain carries TRBV11-1 and TRBJ2-2; D gene unclear. The CDR3 totals 13 residues. V was shortened by 4 bases and J by 6 bases, with 9 bases between the two germline ends. Germline V gene lookup returns CDR1 SGHAT and CDR2 FQDESV (reference sequence). CDR3 sequence: CASSSQFAGELFF. CDR3 in DNA: TGTGCCAGCAGCTCACAGTTCGCCGGGGAGCTGTTTTTT. Full variable domain (missing parts from reference TRBV11-1 and TRBJ2-2): EAEVAQSPRYKITEKSQAVAFWCDPISGHATLYWYRQILGQGPELLVQFQDESVVDDSQLPKDRFSAERLKGVDSTLKIQPAELGDSAMYLCASSSQFAGELFFGEGSRLTVL.

As to this clonotype: A much larger clone lies a single base off, so this may be a read error. The V and J genes are TRBV7-9 and TRBJ2-1; weak D call: TRBD2 (6 bases). CDR3 length: 13 residues. Germline assignment: CDR1 SEHNR and CDR2 FQNEAQ (reference sequence). The CDR3 DNA sequence: TGTACCAGCAGCTTAGCATTGAATGGGGAGGAGTTCTTC. Translated: CTSSLALNGEEFF.

At least ten counts were recorded for this clonotype. J is TRBJ1-5 and V is TRBV7-8, with D tentatively TRBD1 (5 bases). The germline CDR1 and CDR2 sequences are SGHVS and FQNEAQ. Trimming shortened V by 5 bases and J by 7 bases, and 12 bases separated the two germline ends. The CDR3 runs 13 residues. The CDR3 is CASSTNRNQPQHF. In nucleotides, the CDR3 is TGTGCCAGCAGCACAAACAGGAACCAGCCCCAGCATTTT.

V usage is TRBV5-1 and J usage is TRBJ1-6; TRBD1 is a possible D gene (6 bases). The CDR3 contains 14 residues. CDR1 is SGHRS, CDR2 YFSETQ, per germline. The germline V and J ends were trimmed by 4 bases and 7 bases, with 12 bases remaining between them. CDR3 sequence: CASSGRGANSPLHF. CDR3 DNA: TGCGCCAGCAGCGGCAGGGGAGCCAATTCACCCCTCCACTTT.

V is TRBV11-2 and J is TRBJ2-5, with D uncertain. From germline, CDR1 is SGHAT and CDR2 FQNNGV. The V end was cut by 5 bases, the J end by 13 bases, with 14 bases between. The CDR3 is made up of 11 amino acids. The CDR3 loop is CASSAGWVGYF. The DNA of the CDR3 is TGTGCCAGCAGCGCTGGATGGGTGGGGTACTTC.